The clone carrying this T cell receptor (beta chain) occurred many times. With 1 base removed from V and 0 bases from J, the gap between germline ends came to 10 bases. There are 15 residues in the CDR3. Germline V gene lookup returns CDR1 MGHRA and CDR2 YSYEKL. The record originates from a study of T cells in Graves' hyperthyroidism and ophthalmopathy. Study details: Peripheral blood specimens were obtained at initial diagnosis, prior to any treatment.

RNA transcripts served as the template for amplifying TCR beta CDR3 regions. TCR CDR3 underwent first-round RT-PCR with the HTBI primer set. From the multiplex PCR reads, TCRdb called clonotypes with MiXCR, one entry per CDR3 protein. The sample yields more than 300,000 distinct CDR3 sequences, about 18% seen once. This receptor was obtained from a man younger than 35 with Graves' ophthalmopathy. Material for sequencing was blood. The chain couples TRBV4-1 to TRBJ2-7; D remains ambiguous. The CDR3: CASSQGPTSSYEQYF. The CDR3 nucleotides are TGCGCCAGCAGCCAAGGACCAACGAGCTCCTACGAGCAGTACTTC.